The 5 T cell receptor beta chains reported below all come from one sample, sequenced in a study of TIL therapy for anti-PD-1-resistant metastatic lung cancer. Sequencing used immunoSEQ v3. Produced via immunoSEQ multiplex PCR; TCRdb's table is partial and in-frame only. The data contain about 50,000 clones, just over 70% of them singletons. Time point described: pre-treatment sample, taken before nivolumab and TIL therapy. The tumor samples were excised metastases, mostly pleural nodules or supraclavicular lymph nodes. This material consisted of tumor tissue, taken at baseline. These receptor sequences come from a person aged 25-80 years with non-small cell lung cancer.

V is TRBV6-5 and J is TRBJ1-5; TRBD1 might be the D (6 bases). Trimming shortened V by 7 bases and J by 7 bases, and 14 bases separated the two germline ends. This CDR3 is built from 13 residues. Per germline, CDR1 MNHEY and CDR2 SVGAGI. CDR3 nucleotide sequence: TGTGCCAGCACCAACAGGGTTGGACAGCCCCAGCATTTT. This sequence encodes CASTNRVGQPQHF.

The chain employs TRBV2 and TRBJ1-2, with TRBD1 matching over 7 bases. Looked up from germline, CDR1 is SNHLY and CDR2 is FYNNEI. The CDR3 is 13 residues long. Trimming removed 6 bases from V and 4 bases from J; junction bases left unmatched: 5. CDR3 coding DNA: TGTGCCAGCAGATGGGACAGCGCCTATGGCTACACCTTC. Encoded protein: CASRWDSAYGYTF.

The chain links TRBV28 to TRBJ1-5, with D uncertain. Germline V gene data show CDR1 as MDHEN and CDR2 as SYDVKM. This CDR3 spans 15 amino acids. V gave up 1 base and J gave up 3 bases, with 10 bases separating them. The DNA for the CDR3 is TGTGCCAGCAGTTTATTGGGCGGTTCCAATCAGCCCCAGCATTTT. Encoded protein: CASSLLGGSNQPQHF. The variable domain in full, with the rest retrieved from reference TRBV28 and TRBJ1-5, is DVKVTQSSRYLVKRTGEKVFLECVQDMDHENMFWYRQDPGLGLRLIYFSYDVKMKEKGDIPEGYSVSREKKERFSLILESASTNQTSMYLCASSLLGGSNQPQHFGDGTRLSIL.

The rearrangement joins TRBV5-1 to TRBJ2-2; D unresolved. CDR1 and CDR2 from the germline V gene are SGHRS and YFSETQ. This CDR3 region has 15 residues. V dropped 4 bases and J dropped 4 bases, with 14 bases sitting between them. The CDR3 sequence: CASSLDRITTGELFF. DNA for the CDR3: TGCGCCAGCAGCCTAGACCGGATTACCACCGGGGAGCTGTTTTTT.

The V gene is TRBV11-2, the J gene TRBJ2-7; 8 nucleotides match TRBD2. With 2 bases clipped from V and 7 bases from J, the junction kept 10 bases outside the gene matches. Germline CDR1 reads SGHAT; CDR2 reads FQNNGV. The CDR3 covers 15 residues. The CDR3: CASSLSVGGAREQYF. CDR3 nucleotide sequence: TGTGCCAGCAGCTTATCCGTCGGGGGGGCGCGGGAGCAGTACTTC.